This T cell receptor beta chain is drawn from a study of spatial heterogeneity in lung cancer. Study results and limitations: Follow-up blood showed ubiquitous expanded tumor TCRs less than blood at resection did.

Time point indicated: blood at routine non-recurrence follow-up after resection. Unsorted tumor, nontumor lung tissue or cryopreserved PBMC supplied the whole RNA. TCRdb fed the 5' RACE reads into MiXCR, producing one record per CDR3 protein. The sample includes about 47,000 distinct CDR3 sequences, under 8% of them seen just once. This clonotype has at least ten counts. Its antigen remains unidentified. V lost 3 bases and J lost 0, with 6 bases in between. From germline, CDR1 is SNHLY and CDR2 FYNNEI. The CDR3 is 14 residues long. The chain is built from TRBV2 and TRBJ2-1, with D unresolved. The input for sequencing was PBMCs, taken at follow-up. This receptor was obtained from a female donor with early-stage non-small cell lung cancer. The CDR3 DNA reads TGTGCCAGCAGTGACCTAGGCTCCTACAATGAGCAGTTCTTC. Its translation is CASSDLGSYNEQFF.